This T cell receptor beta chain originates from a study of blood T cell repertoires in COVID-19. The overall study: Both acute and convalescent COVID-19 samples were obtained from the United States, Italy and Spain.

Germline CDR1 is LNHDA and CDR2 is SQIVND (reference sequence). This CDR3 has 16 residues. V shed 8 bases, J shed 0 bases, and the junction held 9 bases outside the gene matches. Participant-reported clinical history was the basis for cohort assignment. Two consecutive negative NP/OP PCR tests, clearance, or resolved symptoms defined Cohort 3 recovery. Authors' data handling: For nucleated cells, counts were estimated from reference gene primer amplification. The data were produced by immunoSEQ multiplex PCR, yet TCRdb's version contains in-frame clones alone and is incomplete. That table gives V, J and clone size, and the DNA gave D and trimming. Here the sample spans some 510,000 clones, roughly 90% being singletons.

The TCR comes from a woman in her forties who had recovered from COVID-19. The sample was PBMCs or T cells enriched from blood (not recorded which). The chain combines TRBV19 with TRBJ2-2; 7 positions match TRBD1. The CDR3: CASLGLQGPNTGELFF. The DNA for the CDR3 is TGTGCCAGTTTGGGCCTACAGGGGCCGAACACCGGGGAGCTGTTTTTT.